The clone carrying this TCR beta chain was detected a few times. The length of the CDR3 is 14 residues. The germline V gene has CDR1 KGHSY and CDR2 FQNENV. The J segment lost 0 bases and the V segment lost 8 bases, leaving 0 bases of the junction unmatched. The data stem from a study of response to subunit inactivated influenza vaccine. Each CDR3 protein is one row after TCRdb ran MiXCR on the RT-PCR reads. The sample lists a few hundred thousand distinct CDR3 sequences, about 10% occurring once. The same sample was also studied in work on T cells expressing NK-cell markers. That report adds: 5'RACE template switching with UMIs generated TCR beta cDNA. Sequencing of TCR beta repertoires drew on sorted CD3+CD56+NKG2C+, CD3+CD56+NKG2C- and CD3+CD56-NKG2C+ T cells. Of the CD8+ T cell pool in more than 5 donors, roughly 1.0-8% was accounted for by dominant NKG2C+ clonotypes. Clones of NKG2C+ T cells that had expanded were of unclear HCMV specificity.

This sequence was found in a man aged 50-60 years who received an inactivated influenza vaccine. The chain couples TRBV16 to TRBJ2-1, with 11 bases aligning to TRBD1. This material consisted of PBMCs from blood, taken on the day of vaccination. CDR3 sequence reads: CASGTGGSYNEQFF. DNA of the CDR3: TGTGCCAGCGGGACAGGGGGCTCCTACAATGAGCAGTTCTTC.